These 18 T cell receptor beta chains originate from one sample sequenced in a study of regulatory T cells in long-lasting Graves disease (dated by TCRdb to about 2021). The library was prepared using multiplex PCR. Sequencing took place on an Illumina HiSeq 4000. CDR3 regions were amplified by Arm-PCR with iRepertoire HTBI primers to construct TCR beta libraries. TCRdb's own reprocessing of the public reads used fastp at Q25 and MiXCR and kept productive beta chains. Rows matching on CDR3 protein sequence are summarized as one entry with the most common DNA and genes. The sample table lists 400,000 to 450,000 distinct CDR3 sequences, under 15% of them with a count of one. The ten largest clonotypes hold 15% to 20% of the sample. The time point label corresponds to: newly diagnosed GD, antithyroid drugs for less than 3 months. RNA was extracted from PBMCs in TRIzol for both TCR sequencing and RNA sequencing.

The data also belong to a second study, concerning T cells in Graves' hyperthyroidism and ophthalmopathy.

The input for sequencing was peripheral blood mononuclear cells (PBMCs), taken at new diagnosis, from a patient treated with antithyroid drugs. The receptors stem from a woman aged 25-40 years with Graves disease. Donor details come from another sample of the same person, matched by shared clones.

The chain joins TRBV5-6 to TRBJ1-4; D not resolved. CDR1 is SGHDT, CDR2 YYEEEE, per germline. Trimming cost V 4 bases and J 0 bases, with 7 bases left between them. The CDR3 runs 14 residues. Here the CDR3 DNA reads TGTGCCAGCAGCCTAGCCTCAACTAATGAAAAACTGTTTTTT. It specifies CASSLASTNEKLFF.

The gene calls are TRBV6-5 and TRBJ1-1, with 8 bases matching TRBD1. This CDR3 has 15 amino acids. With 4 bases clipped from V and 5 bases from J, the junction kept 9 bases outside the gene matches. Per the germline V gene, CDR1 is MNHEY and CDR2 is SVGAGI. Here the CDR3 DNA reads TGTGCCAGCAGTTCCCAACAGGGGGGAGGAACTGAAGCTTTCTTT. Encoded protein: CASSSQQGGGTEAFF.

This clonotype has ten or more counts. V and J are TRBV10-3 and TRBJ1-1; the D gene is possibly TRBD1 (6 bases). This CDR3 region has 15 residues. V was cut by 0 bases and J by 2 bases, with 10 bases left in between. Germline assignment: CDR1 ENHRY and CDR2 SYGVKD. CDR3 DNA: TGTGCCATCAGTGAGTCTCTGGGGGCAAACACTGAAGCTTTCTTT. Residues: CAISESLGANTEAFF.

This clonotype came up many times. The J gene is TRBJ1-1, the V gene TRBV20-1; D might be TRBD1 (6 bases). This CDR3 has 12 residues. Germline CDR1 reads DFQATT; CDR2 reads SNEGSKA (reference sequence). V was cut by 6 bases and J by 4 bases, with 12 bases left in between. This chain's CDR3 is CSAIRGSTEAFF. Here the CDR3 DNA reads TGCAGTGCCATCAGGGGTAGCACTGAAGCTTTCTTT.

Here the CDR3 reads CASSPQSRKNIQYF. CDR3 coding DNA: TGTGCCAGCTCACCACAGTCTAGGAAAAACATTCAGTACTTC. This chain links TRBV18 with TRBJ2-4; D remains unclear. CDR3 length: 14 residues. Germline CDR1 reads KGHSH; CDR2 reads LQKENI. Deletions cut 1 base from V and 4 bases from J, with 8 bases between.

This clonotype was observed many times. CDR3 region: CASSQSRVSYGYTF. The CDR3 nucleotides read TGTGCCAGCAGCCAGAGCAGGGTGTCCTATGGCTACACCTTC. The rearrangement links TRBV7-8 to TRBJ1-2; maybe TRBD1 (5 bases). CDR3 length: 14 amino acids. Germline V CDR1 and CDR2: SGHVS, FQNEAQ. V was trimmed by 5 bases and J by 4 bases, leaving 14 bases between them.

This clonotype showed up many times. This CDR3 reads CASSLDSTGYGYTF. In nucleotides, the CDR3 is TGCGCCAGCAGCTTGGACAGTACCGGCTATGGCTACACCTTC. The chain links TRBV5-1 to TRBJ1-2; D call uncertain. With 0 bases removed from V and 4 bases from J, the gap between germline ends came to 10 bases. Germline V lookup: CDR1 SGHRS, CDR2 YFSETQ. This CDR3 spans 14 amino acids.

The chain has TRBV6-1 and TRBJ2-1; TRBD2 might be the D (6 bases). Germline V CDR1 and CDR2: MNHNS, SASEGT. The CDR3 consists of 15 residues. Trimming removed 5 bases at V and 2 bases at J, with 13 bases between. The chain's CDR3 is CASSIGGITYNEQFF. In DNA form, the CDR3 reads TGTGCCAGCAGTATTGGGGGGATCACCTACAATGAGCAGTTCTTC.

The genes are TRBV7-6 and TRBJ2-1; D uncertain. The V end lost 5 bases, the J end lost 5 bases, and 13 bases lay between the germline ends. Germline loops: CDR1 SGHVS, CDR2 FNYEAQ. The CDR3 totals 14 residues. The CDR3 DNA reads as TGTGCCAGCAGCCAACGCACCGCGAACAATGAGCAGTTCTTC. Amino acids: CASSQRTANNEQFF.

This clonotype was detected many times. V gene TRBV2 combines with J gene TRBJ2-7; tentative D call: TRBD2 (6 bases). The germline V gene has CDR1 SNHLY and CDR2 FYNNEI. V was pared by 7 bases and J by 8 bases, with 15 bases between. The CDR3 sequence is 12 residues long. The CDR3, as DNA: TGTGCCAGCACCCGCCAAGGGAGGCAGCAGTACTTC. This translates into CASTRQGRQQYF.

This clonotype has at least ten counts. The V gene is TRBV28, the J gene TRBJ2-1, with 8 positions matching TRBD1. CDR3 length: 14 amino acids. The V segment lost 6 bases and the J segment 9 bases; nucleotides outside the gene matches: 10. CDR1 is MDHEN and CDR2 is SYDVKM in the germline V gene. CDR3 in amino acids: CASSPGQAKGEQFF. The CDR3 DNA reads TGTGCCAGCAGCCCGGGACAGGCCAAGGGTGAGCAGTTCTTC.

This clonotype was found many times. The chain employs TRBV6-5 and TRBJ2-3, with TRBD2 matching 13 bases. In germline, CDR1 is MNHEY, CDR2 SVGAGI. The trim removed 0 bases at V and 2 bases at J, leaving 2 bases unmatched. This CDR3 has 17 residues. CDR3 sequence (DNA): TGTGCCAGCAGTTACTCGGGGACTAGCGGGGCCACAGATACGCAGTATTTT. It codes for CASSYSGTSGATDTQYF.

This clonotype appeared a few times. The V gene is TRBV20-1, the J gene TRBJ1-5, with D possibly being TRBD1 (6 bases). The CDR3 is made up of 12 amino acids. Trimming removed 3 bases at V and 7 bases at J, with 10 bases between. Germline CDR1 is DFQATT and CDR2 is SNEGSKA (reference sequence). For the CDR3, the DNA is TGCAGTGCTAGGGGGGGGGCGCAGCCCCAGCATTTT. This encodes CSARGGAQPQHF.

At least ten counts were recorded for this clonotype. This chain connects TRBV11-2 to TRBJ1-1; no definite D call. CDR3 length: 14 residues. The V end lost 2 bases, the J end lost 0 bases, and 7 bases lay between the germline ends. CDR1 SGHAT and CDR2 FQNNGV come from the germline V gene. This CDR3 reads CASSLQFMNTEAFF. As DNA, the CDR3 is TGTGCCAGCAGCTTACAGTTCATGAACACTGAAGCTTTCTTT. Variable domain in full (rest from reference TRBV11-2 and TRBJ1-1): EAGVAQSPRYKIIEKRQSVAFWCNPISGHATLYWYQQILGQGPKLLIQFQNNGVVDDSQLPKDRFSAERLKGVDSTLKIQPAKLEDSAVYLCASSLQFMNTEAFFGQGTRLTVV.

This clonotype showed up many times. V usage is TRBV10-3 and J usage is TRBJ2-7; 13 bases fit TRBD2. This CDR3 is built from 15 residues. The junction had 5 bases not matched to a gene; V was cut back by 6 bases and J by 3 bases. Germline lookup yields CDR1 ENHRY and CDR2 SYGVKD. The CDR3 here is CAIRGTSGIGYEQYF. The CDR3 DNA reads TGTGCCATCAGGGGGACTAGCGGGATAGGCTACGAGCAGTACTTC.

This clonotype was seen more than once but under ten times. The chain couples TRBV5-5 to TRBJ1-2; 9 bases agree with TRBD1. Germline-derived CDR1 and CDR2 are SGHKS and YYEKEE (reference sequence). Losses at the gene ends were 0 bases for V and 7 bases for J; bases not matched to a gene: 7. CDR3 size: 15 residues. DNA of the CDR3: TGTGCCAGCAGCTTGGGGGGACAGGGATCGCGTGGCTACACCTTC. It encodes CASSLGGQGSRGYTF.

The chain has TRBV9 and TRBJ1-2; 7 bases line up with TRBD1. Germline-derived CDR1 and CDR2 are SGDLS and YYNGEE. The CDR3 has 15 amino acids. J lost 6 bases, V lost 3 bases, and 11 bases had no gene match. The CDR3 sequence is CASSAPTGFGDGYTF. The CDR3 coding sequence is TGTGCCAGCAGCGCCCCGACAGGGTTTGGGGATGGCTACACCTTC.

This clonotype was detected a few times. The V gene is TRBV9, the J gene TRBJ2-7, with TRBD1 as a possible D gene (5 bases). This CDR3 is 15 amino acids long. The V and J ends lost 0 bases and 3 bases respectively, with 13 bases between them. The germline V gene has CDR1 SGDLS and CDR2 YYNGEE. The CDR3 protein is CASSVVGRPGYEQYF. The CDR3 DNA follows: TGTGCCAGCAGCGTAGTGGGGCGGCCGGGCTACGAGCAGTACTTC.